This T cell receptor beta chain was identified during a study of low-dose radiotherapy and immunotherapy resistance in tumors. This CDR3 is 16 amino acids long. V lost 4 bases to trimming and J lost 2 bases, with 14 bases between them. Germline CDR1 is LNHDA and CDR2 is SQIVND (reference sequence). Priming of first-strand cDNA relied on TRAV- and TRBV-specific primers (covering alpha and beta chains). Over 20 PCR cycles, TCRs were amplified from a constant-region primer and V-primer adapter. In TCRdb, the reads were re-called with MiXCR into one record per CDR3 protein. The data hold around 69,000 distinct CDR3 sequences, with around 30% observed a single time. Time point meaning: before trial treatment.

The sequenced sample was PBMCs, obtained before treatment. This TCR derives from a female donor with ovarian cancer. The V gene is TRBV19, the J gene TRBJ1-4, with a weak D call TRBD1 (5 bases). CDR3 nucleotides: TGTGCCAGTAGTACCCGGGACTTACTGACTAATGAAAAACTGTTTTTT. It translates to CASSTRDLLTNEKLFF.